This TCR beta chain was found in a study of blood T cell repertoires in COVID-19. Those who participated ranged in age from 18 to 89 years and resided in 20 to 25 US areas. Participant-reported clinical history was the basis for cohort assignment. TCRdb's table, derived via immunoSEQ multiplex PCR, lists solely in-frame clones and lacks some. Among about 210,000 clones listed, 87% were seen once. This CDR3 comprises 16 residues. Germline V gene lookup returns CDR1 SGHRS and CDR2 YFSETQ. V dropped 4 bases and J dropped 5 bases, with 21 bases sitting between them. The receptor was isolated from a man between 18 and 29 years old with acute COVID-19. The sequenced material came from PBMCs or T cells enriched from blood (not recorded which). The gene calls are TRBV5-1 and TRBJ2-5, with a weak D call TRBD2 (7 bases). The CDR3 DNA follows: TGCGCCAGCAGCGGCGGGACTAACGGAGGGGGGGAGACCCAGTACTTC. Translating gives CASSGGTNGGGETQYF. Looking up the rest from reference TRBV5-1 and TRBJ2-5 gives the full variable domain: KAGVTQTPRYLIKTRGQQVTLSCSPISGHRSVSWYQQTPGQGLQFLFEYFSETQRNKGNFPGRFSGRQFSNSRSEMNVSTLELGDSALYLCASSGGTNGGGETQYFGPGTRLLVL.